The clone carrying this T cell receptor beta chain was found many times. The antigen is unknown. The sample comes from a study of T cells in Graves' hyperthyroidism and ophthalmopathy. Amplification targeted TCR beta CDR3 regions from RNA transcripts. RT-PCR in the first round (using the HTBI primer set) targeted the TCR CDR3. TCRdb reprocessed the multiplex PCR reads with MiXCR, giving one entry per CDR3 protein. The sample lists under 550,000 distinct CDR3 sequences, 20% seen once, with around 50% in the top ten. Study-wide points: From stable hyperthyroidism, ophthalmopathy was separated by a 13 V-J model.

CDR1 SGHVS and CDR2 FQNEAQ come from the germline V gene. The CDR3 loop spans 13 amino acids. V lost 5 bases, J lost 3 bases, and 10 bases lay in between. This TCR was sampled from a man aged 35 to 55 with Graves' ophthalmopathy. This chain connects TRBV7-8 to TRBJ1-1; maybe TRBD1 (6 bases). The sequenced sample consisted of blood. The CDR3 coding sequence is TGTGCCAGCAGCCCCGGGACATACACTGAAGCTTTCTTT. This codes for CASSPGTYTEAFF.